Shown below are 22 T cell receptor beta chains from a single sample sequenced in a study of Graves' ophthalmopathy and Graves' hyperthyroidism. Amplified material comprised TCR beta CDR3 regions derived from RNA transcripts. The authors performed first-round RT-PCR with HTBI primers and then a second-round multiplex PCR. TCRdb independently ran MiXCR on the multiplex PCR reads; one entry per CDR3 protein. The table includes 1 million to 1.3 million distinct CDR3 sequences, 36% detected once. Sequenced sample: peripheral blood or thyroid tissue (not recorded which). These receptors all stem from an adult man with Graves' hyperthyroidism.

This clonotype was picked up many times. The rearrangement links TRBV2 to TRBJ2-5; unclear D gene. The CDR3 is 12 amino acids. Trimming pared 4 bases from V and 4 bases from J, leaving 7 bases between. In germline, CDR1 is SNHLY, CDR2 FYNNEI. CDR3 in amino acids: CASSASGETQYF. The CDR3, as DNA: TGTGCCAGCAGTGCTTCTGGAGAGACCCAGTACTTC.

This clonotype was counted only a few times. The CDR3 loop reads CASSRQGSWETQYF. For the CDR3, the DNA is TGTGCCAGCAGTAGACAGGGTAGTTGGGAGACCCAGTACTTC. The J gene is TRBJ2-5, the V gene TRBV12-3 or TRBV12-4, with 7 bases matching TRBD1. CDR3 length: 14 amino acids. J gave up 5 bases and V 5 bases, and 8 bases lay outside the gene matches.

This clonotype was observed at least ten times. The CDR3 region is CASSQDRAGGYEQYF. The CDR3 DNA is TGCGCCAGCAGCCAAGATCGCGCAGGGGGATACGAGCAGTACTTC. V is TRBV4-3 and J is TRBJ2-7, with 7 bases that match TRBD1. This CDR3 is built from 15 residues. Germline trimming cut 0 bases from V and 4 bases from J; bases unmatched to any gene: 6. Germline assignment: CDR1 LGHNA and CDR2 YSLEER.

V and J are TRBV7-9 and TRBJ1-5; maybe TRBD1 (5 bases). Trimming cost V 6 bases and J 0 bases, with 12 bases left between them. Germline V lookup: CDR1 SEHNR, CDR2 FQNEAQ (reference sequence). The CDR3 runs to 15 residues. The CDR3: CASSAIGDSNQPQHF. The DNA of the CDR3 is TGTGCCAGCAGTGCCATAGGGGATAGCAATCAGCCCCAGCATTTT.

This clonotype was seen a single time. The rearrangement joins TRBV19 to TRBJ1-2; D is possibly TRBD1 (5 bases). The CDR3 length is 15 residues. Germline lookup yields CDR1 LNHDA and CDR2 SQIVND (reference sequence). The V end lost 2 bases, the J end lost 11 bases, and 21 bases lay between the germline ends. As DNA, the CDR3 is TGTGCCAGTAGTATAAGGTCGCGCAGGGATAAGGGTTACACCTTC. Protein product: CASSIRSRRDKGYTF.

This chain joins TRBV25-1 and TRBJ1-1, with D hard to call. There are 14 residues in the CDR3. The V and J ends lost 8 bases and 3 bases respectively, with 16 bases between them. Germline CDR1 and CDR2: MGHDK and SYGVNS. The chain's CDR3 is CASLVGREDTEAFF. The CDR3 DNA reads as TGTGCCAGCTTGGTAGGGCGGGAAGACACTGAAGCTTTCTTT.

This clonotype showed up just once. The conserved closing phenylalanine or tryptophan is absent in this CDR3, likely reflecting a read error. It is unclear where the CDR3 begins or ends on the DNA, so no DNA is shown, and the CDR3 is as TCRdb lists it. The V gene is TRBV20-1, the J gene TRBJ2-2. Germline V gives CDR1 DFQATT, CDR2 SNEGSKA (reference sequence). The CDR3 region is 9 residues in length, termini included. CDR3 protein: CSARRGLLI.

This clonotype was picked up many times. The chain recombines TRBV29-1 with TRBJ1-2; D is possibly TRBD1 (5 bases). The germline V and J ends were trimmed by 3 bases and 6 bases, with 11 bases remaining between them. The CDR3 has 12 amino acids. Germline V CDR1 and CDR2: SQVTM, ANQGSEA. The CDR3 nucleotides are TGCAGCGTTGAGGGGGGATCAGATGGCTACACCTTC. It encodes CSVEGGSDGYTF. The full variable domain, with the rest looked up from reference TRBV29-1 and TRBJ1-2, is SAVISQKPSRDICQRGTSLTIQCQVDSQVTMMFWYRQQPGQSLTLIATANQGSEATYESGFVIDKFPISRPNLTFSTLTVSNMSPEDSSIYLCSVEGGSDGYTFGSGTRLTVV.

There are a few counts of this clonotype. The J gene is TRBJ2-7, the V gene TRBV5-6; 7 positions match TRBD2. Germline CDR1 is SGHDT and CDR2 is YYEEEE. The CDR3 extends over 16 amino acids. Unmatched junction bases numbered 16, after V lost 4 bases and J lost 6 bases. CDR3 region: CASSPVGGGPGGEQYF. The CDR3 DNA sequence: TGTGCCAGCAGCCCGGTTGGCGGAGGCCCGGGGGGCGAGCAGTACTTC.

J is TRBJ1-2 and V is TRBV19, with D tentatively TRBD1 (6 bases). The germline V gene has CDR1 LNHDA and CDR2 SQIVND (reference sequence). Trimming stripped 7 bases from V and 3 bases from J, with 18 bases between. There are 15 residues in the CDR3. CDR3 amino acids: CASTLPGGQYYGYTF. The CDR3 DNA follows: TGTGCCAGTACCCTCCCTGGTGGACAGTACTATGGCTACACCTTC.

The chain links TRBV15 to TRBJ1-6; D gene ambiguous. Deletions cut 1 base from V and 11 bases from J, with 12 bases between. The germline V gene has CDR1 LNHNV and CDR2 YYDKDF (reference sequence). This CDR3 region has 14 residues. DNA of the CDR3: TGTGCCACCAGCAGAGGGGTTCCCCCTCCACCCCTCCACTTT. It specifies CATSRGVPPPPLHF.

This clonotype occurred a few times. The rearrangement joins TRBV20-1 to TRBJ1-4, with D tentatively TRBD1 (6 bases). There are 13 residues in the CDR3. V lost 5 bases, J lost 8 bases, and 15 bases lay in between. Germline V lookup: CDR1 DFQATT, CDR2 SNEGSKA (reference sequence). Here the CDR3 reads CSAPGDGWEKLFF. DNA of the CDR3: TGCAGTGCTCCAGGGGACGGATGGGAAAAACTGTTTTTT.

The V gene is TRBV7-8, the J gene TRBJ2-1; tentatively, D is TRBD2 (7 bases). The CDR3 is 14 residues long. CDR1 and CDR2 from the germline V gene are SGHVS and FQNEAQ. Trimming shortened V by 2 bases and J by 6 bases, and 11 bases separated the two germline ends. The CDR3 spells CASSLLGGANEQFF. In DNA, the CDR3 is TGTGCCAGCAGCTTATTAGGGGGGGCCAATGAGCAGTTCTTC.

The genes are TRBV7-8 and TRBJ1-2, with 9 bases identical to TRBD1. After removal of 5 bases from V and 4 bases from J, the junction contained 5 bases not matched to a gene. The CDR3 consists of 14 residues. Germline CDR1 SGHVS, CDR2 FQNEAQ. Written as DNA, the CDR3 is TGTGCCAGCAGCCAGGGACAGGGCCGCTATGGCTACACCTTC. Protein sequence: CASSQGQGRYGYTF.

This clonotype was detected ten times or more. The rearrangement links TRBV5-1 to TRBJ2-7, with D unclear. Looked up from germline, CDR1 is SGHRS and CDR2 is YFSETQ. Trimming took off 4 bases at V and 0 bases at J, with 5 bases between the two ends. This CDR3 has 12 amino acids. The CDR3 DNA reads TGCGCCAGCAGCACGAACTCCTACGAGCAGTACTTC. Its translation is CASSTNSYEQYF.

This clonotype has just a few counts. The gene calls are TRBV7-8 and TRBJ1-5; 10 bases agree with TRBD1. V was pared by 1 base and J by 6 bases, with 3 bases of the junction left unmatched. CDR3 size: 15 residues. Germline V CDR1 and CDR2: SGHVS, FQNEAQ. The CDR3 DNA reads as TGTGCCAGCAGCTTAGAGACAGGGGGCGTTCAGCCCCAGCATTTT. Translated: CASSLETGGVQPQHF.

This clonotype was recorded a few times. The CDR3 DNA reads as TGTGCCAGCTCCTCGACCGACAGGAGAGGGCCGGAGACCCAGTACTTC. Translating gives CASSSTDRRGPETQYF. The V and J genes are TRBV11-2 and TRBJ2-5; perhaps TRBD1 as D (6 bases). V was trimmed by 8 bases and J by 5 bases, leaving 24 bases between them. CDR1 and CDR2 from the germline V gene are SGHAT and FQNNGV. The CDR3 covers 16 residues.

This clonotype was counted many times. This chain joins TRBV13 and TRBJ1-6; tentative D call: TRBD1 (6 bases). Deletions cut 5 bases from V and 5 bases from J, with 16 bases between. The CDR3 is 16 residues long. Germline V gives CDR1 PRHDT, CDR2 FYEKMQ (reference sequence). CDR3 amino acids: CASSEPGQTNNSPLHF. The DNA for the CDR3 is TGTGCCAGCAGCGAACCTGGACAGACTAATAATTCACCCCTCCACTTT.

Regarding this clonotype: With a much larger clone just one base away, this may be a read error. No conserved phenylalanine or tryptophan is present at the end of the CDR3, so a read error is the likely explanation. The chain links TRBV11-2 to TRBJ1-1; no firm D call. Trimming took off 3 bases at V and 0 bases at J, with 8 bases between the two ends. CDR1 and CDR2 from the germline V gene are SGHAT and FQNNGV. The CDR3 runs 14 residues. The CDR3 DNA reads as TGTGCCAGCAGCTTTGGACCGTTGAACACTGAAGCTTTCCTT. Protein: CASSFGPLNTEAFL.

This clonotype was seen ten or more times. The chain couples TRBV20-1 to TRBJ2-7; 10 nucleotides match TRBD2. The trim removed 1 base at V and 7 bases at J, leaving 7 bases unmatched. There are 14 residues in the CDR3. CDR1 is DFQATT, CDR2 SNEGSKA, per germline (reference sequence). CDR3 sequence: CSARVPAGGREQYF. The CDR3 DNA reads TGCAGTGCTAGAGTGCCAGCGGGGGGGCGGGAGCAGTACTTC.

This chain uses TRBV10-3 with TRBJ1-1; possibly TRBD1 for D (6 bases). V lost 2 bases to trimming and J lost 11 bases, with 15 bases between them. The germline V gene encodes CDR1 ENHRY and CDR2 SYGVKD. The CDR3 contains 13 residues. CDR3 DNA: TGTGCCATCAGTGAGCCGACAGGTTTAAGGGCTTTCTTT. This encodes CAISEPTGLRAFF.

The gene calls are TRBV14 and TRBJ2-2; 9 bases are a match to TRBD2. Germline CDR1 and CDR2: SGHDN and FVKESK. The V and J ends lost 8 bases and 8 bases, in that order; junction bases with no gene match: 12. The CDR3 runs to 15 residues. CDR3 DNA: TGTGCCAGCTCACCCCTGGGACTAGCATCTGGGGAGCTGTTTTTT. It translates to CASSPLGLASGELFF.